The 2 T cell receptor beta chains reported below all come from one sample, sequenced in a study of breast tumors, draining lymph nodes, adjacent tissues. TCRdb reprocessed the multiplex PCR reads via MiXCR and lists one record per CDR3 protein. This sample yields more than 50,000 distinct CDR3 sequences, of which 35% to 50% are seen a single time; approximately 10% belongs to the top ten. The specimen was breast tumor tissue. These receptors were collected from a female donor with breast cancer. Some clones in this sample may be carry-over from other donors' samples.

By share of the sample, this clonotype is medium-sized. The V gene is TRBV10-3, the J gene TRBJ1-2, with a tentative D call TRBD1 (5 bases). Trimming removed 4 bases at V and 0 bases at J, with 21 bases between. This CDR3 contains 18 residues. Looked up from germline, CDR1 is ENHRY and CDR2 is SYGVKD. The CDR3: CAISAPGGGTTTNYGYTF. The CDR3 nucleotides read TGTGCCATCAGTGCCCCTGGGGGAGGGACCACTACTAACTATGGCTACACCTTC.

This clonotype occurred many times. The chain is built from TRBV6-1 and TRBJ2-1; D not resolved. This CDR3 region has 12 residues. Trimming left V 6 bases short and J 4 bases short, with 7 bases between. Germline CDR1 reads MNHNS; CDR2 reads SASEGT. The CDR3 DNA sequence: TGTGCCAGCAGGGAGTATTACAATGAGCAGTTCTTC. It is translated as CASREYYNEQFF.